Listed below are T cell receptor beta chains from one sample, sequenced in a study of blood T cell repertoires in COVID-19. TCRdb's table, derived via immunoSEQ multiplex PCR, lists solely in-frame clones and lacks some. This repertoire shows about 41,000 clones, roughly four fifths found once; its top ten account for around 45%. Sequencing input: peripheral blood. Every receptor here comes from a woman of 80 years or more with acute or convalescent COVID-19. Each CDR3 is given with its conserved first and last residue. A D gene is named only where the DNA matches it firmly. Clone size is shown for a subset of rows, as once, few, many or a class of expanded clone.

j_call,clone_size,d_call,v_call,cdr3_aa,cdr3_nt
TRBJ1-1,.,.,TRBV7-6,CASSVEKGTEAFF,TGTGCCAGCAGCGTCGAGAAGGGGACTGAAGCTTTCTTT
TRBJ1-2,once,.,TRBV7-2,CASSLPGLYGYTF,TGTGCCAGCAGCTTACCAGGGCTCTATGGCTACACCTTC
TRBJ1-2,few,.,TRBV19,CASRSIGGYYGYTF,TGTGCCAGTAGGTCTATAGGGGGATACTATGGCTACACCTTC
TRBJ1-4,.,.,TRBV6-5,CASRQHYEDEKLFF,TGTGCCAGCAGGCAACACTACGAGGATGAAAAACTGTTTTTT
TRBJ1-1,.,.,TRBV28,CASSLGPGWEGTEAFF,TGTGCCAGCAGTTTGGGGCCTGGATGGGAGGGAACTGAAGCTTTCTTT
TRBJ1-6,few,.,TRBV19,CASSTTTAWDSPLHF,TGTGCCAGTAGTACCACGACAGCCTGGGATTCACCCCTCCACTTT
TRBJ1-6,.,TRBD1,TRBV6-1,CASSEGRDRLFFSPLHF,TGTGCCAGCAGTGAAGGTCGGGACAGGTTGTTTTTTTCACCCCTCCACTTT
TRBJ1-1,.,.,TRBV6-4,CASSLQENTEAFF,TGTGCCAGCAGTCTACAGGAGAACACTGAAGCTTTCTTT
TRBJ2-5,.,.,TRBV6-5,CASSQQETQYF,TGTGCCAGCTCCCAACAAGAGACCCAGTACTTC
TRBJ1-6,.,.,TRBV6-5,CASIRDRPGALHF,TGTGCCAGCATCCGGGACCGACCGGGGGCCCTCCACTTT
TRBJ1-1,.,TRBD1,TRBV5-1,CASSLGRDRLNTEAFF,TGCGCCAGCAGCTTGGGGCGGGACAGGCTGAACACTGAAGCTTTCTTT
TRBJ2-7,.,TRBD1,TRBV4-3,CASSQELSGQGREQYF,TGCGCCAGCAGCCAAGAGTTGAGTGGACAGGGGCGCGAGCAGTACTTC
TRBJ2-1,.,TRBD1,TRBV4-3,CASSRSGQDNEQFF,TGCGCCAGCAGCCGATCGGGACAGGACAATGAGCAGTTCTTC
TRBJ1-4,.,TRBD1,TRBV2,CASSIETGVKLFF,TGTGCCAGCAGTATTGAGACAGGGGTAAAACTGTTTTTT
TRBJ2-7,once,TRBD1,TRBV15,CATSRGVHRDSSYEQYF,TGTGCCACCAGCAGAGGGGTGCACCGGGACAGTTCTTACGAGCAGTACTTC
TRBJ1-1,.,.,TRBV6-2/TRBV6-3,CASSDPPGGSEAFF,TGTGCCAGCAGTGATCCGCCCGGGGGATCTGAAGCTTTCTTT
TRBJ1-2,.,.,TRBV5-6,CASSSDAGGYGYTF,TGTGCCAGCAGCTCCGACGCTGGAGGATATGGCTACACCTTC
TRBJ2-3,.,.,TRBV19,CASSMGHSGDTQYF,TGTGCCAGTAGTATGGGACATTCTGGCGATACGCAGTATTTT
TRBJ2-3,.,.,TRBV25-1,CASSRTGGTDTQYF,TGTGCCAGCAGTAGAACAGGAGGCACAGATACGCAGTATTTT
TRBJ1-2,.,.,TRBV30,CAWRRRGGYTF,TGTGCCTGGAGAAGGCGCGGTGGCTACACCTTC
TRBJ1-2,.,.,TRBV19,CASSIGPGGGYTF,TGTGCCAGTAGTATTGGGCCGGGAGGGGGCTACACCTTC
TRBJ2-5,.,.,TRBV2,CASSEARTVSETQYF,TGTGCCAGCAGTGAAGCTCGGACAGTATCAGAGACCCAGTACTTC
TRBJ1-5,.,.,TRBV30,CAGGESAPQHF,TGTGCCGGGGGTGAGTCCGCGCCCCAGCATTTT
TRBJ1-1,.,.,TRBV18,CASSPEPAPTEAFF,TGTGCCAGCTCACCAGAGCCCGCCCCCACTGAAGCTTTCTTT
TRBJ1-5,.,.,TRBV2,CASRREGISNQPQHF,TGTGCCAGCAGGAGGGAGGGGATTAGCAATCAGCCCCAGCATTTT
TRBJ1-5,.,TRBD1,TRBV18,CASSPGGTDYQPQHF,TGTGCCAGCTCCCCGGGGGGGACAGATTATCAGCCCCAGCATTTT
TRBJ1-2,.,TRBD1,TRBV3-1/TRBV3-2,CASSHRQGGDGYTF,TGTGCCAGCAGCCACCGACAGGGAGGAGATGGCTACACCTTC
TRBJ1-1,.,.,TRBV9,CASSVGSDFGSEAFF,TGTGCCAGCAGCGTAGGGTCAGACTTCGGGTCTGAAGCTTTCTTT
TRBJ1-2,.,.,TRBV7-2,CASSYQGGNYGYTF,TGTGCCAGCAGCTACCAAGGGGGAAACTATGGCTACACCTTC
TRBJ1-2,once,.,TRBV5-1,CASSLVVNSIYGYTF,TGCGCCAGCAGCTTGGTGGTGAATTCTATTTATGGCTACACCTTC
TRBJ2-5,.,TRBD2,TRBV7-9,CASSPGVSGGAVETQYF,TGTGCCAGCAGCCCCGGCGTTAGCGGGGGGGCAGTAGAGACCCAGTACTTC
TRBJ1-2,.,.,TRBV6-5,CASSRLLDRGGYTF,TGTGCCAGCAGTAGGCTCTTGGACAGAGGCGGCTACACCTTC
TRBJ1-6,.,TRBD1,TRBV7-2,CASSLVDRTPLHF,TGTGCCAGCAGCTTAGTGGACAGGACACCCCTCCACTTT
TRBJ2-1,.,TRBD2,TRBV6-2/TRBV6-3,CASSYSNGLAGGDNEQFF,TGTGCCAGCAGTTACTCGAACGGGCTAGCGGGGGGTGACAATGAGCAGTTCTTC
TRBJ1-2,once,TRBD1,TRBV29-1,CSVGTGGYGYTF,TGCAGCGTTGGGACAGGGGGCTATGGCTACACCTTC
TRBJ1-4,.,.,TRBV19,CASSTGDGEKLFF,TGTGCCAGTAGTACAGGGGATGGGGAAAAACTGTTTTTT
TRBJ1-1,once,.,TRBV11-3,CASSRGTGGTEAFF,TGTGCCAGCAGTCGCGGAACGGGAGGTACTGAAGCTTTCTTT
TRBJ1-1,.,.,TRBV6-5,CASSYSLSMNTEAFF,TGTGCCAGCAGTTACTCGCTGAGCATGAACACTGAAGCTTTCTTT
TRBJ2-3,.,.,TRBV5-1,CASTSGVTTDTQYF,TGCGCCAGCACCTCCGGGGTGACCACAGATACGCAGTATTTT
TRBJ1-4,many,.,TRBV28,CATESTVVKEKLFF,TGTGCCACCGAATCCACGGTAGTAAAAGAAAAACTGTTTTTT
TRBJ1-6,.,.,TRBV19,CASSDTYNSPLHF,TGTGCCAGTAGTGACACCTATAATTCACCCCTCCACTTT
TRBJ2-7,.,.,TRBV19,CASSTTGDVYEQYF,TGTGCCAGTAGTACCACGGGGGACGTCTACGAGCAGTACTTC
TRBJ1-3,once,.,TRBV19,CASRPQGSGNTIYF,TGTGCCAGTAGACCCCAGGGCTCTGGAAACACCATATATTTT
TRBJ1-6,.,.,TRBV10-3,CAISPGVPPNSPLHF,TGTGCCATCTCACCAGGGGTCCCCCCTAATTCACCCCTCCACTTT
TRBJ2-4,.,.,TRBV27,CASSLNSKNIQYF,TGTGCCAGCAGTTTAAACAGCAAAAACATTCAGTACTTC
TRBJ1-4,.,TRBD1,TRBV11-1,CASSGRQGRGDEKLFF,TGTGCCAGCAGCGGCCGACAGGGGCGAGGGGATGAAAAACTGTTTTTT
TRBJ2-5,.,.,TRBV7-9,CASSLGGAPAETQYF,TGTGCCAGCAGCTTAGGTGGGGCTCCGGCGGAGACCCAGTACTTC
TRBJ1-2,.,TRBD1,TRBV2,CASSRDRDRSYGYTF,TGTGCCAGCAGTAGAGACAGGGATAGGAGCTATGGCTACACCTTC
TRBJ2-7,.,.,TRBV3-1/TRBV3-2,CASSPQVSYEQYF,TGTGCCAGCAGCCCACAGGTATCCTACGAGCAGTACTTC
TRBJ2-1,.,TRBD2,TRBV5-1,CASSLPGGSYNEQFF,TGCGCCAGCAGCTTACCGGGGGGGTCCTACAATGAGCAGTTCTTC
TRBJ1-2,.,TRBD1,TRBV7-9,CASSSGTALGYGYTF,TGTGCCAGCAGCTCCGGGACAGCCTTAGGCTATGGCTACACCTTC
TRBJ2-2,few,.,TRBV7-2,CASSPGRGTGELFF,TGTGCCAGCAGCCCCGGCAGAGGCACCGGGGAGCTGTTTTTT
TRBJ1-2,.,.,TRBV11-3,CASSLSSFSGYTF,TGTGCCAGCAGCTTAAGCAGTTTTAGCGGCTACACCTTC
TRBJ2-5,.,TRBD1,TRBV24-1,CATSDPTGVGETQYF,TGTGCCACCAGTGATCCGACAGGGGTCGGGGAGACCCAGTACTTC